These T cell receptor beta chains were read from a single sample in a study of blood T cell repertoires in COVID-19. TCRdb's table, derived via immunoSEQ multiplex PCR, lists solely in-frame clones and lacks some. This table holds some 330,000 clones, under 85% found once. Sequenced sample: PBMCs or T cells enriched from blood (not recorded which). The receptors stem from a woman aged 45-65 years who had recovered from COVID-19. CDR3s leave out the opening cysteine and the closing phenylalanine or tryptophan.

V gene: TRBV30
CDR3 protein: AWTYSVWGTEAF

V gene: TRBV29-1
CDR3 protein: SVELAGVETQY

V gene: TRBV9
CDR3 protein: ASSATPEGFEQF

V gene: TRBV10-3
CDR3 protein: AISETLDRVVSGYT

V gene: TRBV19
CDR3 protein: AISTGQGTQPQH

V gene: TRBV18
CDR3 protein: ASSPVGQGAVYT

V gene: TRBV9
CDR3 protein: ASSPAGGRTDTQY

V gene: TRBV18
CDR3 protein: ASSPLAGTNYEQY

V gene: TRBV11-2
CDR3 protein: ASSLPARGIGNTIY

V gene: TRBV7-9
CDR3 protein: ASSKPGQRSLDTEAF

V gene: TRBV30
CDR3 protein: AWSPITPVFPAGLGGTQY

V gene: TRBV5-1
CDR3 protein: ASSLDQGWGYT

V gene: TRBV19
CDR3 protein: ASSSTGRANYGYT

V gene: TRBV5-8
CDR3 protein: ASSQKGGPVGQPQH

V gene: TRBV30
CDR3 protein: AWSQGGGKLF

V gene: TRBV29-1
CDR3 protein: SVWDRNPTGELF

V gene: TRBV11-1
CDR3 protein: ASRLTAGVTGELF

V gene: TRBV7-9
CDR3 protein: ASSLAQGVAQH

V gene: TRBV6-2/TRBV6-3
CDR3 protein: ASNPPGVPYEQY

V gene: TRBV5-1
CDR3 protein: ASSFGGAKETQY

V gene: TRBV3-1/TRBV3-2
CDR3 protein: ASSRGTSGRAGAHNEQF

V gene: TRBV4-1
CDR3 protein: ASSHPNRGLAENTDTQY

V gene: TRBV5-4
CDR3 protein: ASSAGNHQPQH

V gene: TRBV5-1
CDR3 protein: ASSNPTGRTDTQY

V gene: TRBV25-1
CDR3 protein: ASSDLTSGSWGEQF

V gene: TRBV2
CDR3 protein: ASSELSRQGNGYT

V gene: TRBV4-3
CDR3 protein: ASSHAGQGYGYT

V gene: TRBV18
CDR3 protein: ASSPPGSLGANVLT

V gene: TRBV6-2/TRBV6-3
CDR3 protein: ASSWTSGRANTGELF

V gene: TRBV12-3/TRBV12-4
CDR3 protein: ASSSYSNQPQH

V gene: TRBV5-8
CDR3 protein: ASSTPPGGGQETQY

V gene: TRBV19
CDR3 protein: ASSLDRGDEQF

V gene: TRBV14
CDR3 protein: ASSQVITPRGAF

V gene: TRBV2
CDR3 protein: ASSFRVDNQPQH

V gene: TRBV7-2
CDR3 protein: ASSRDSPTTNSGNTIY

V gene: TRBV29-1
CDR3 protein: SVEFEGLGDTQY

V gene: TRBV20-1
CDR3 protein: SASRLAGLIGETQY

V gene: TRBV4-2
CDR3 protein: ASSQLGLGGYT

V gene: TRBV7-8
CDR3 protein: ASSLGQTNIQY

V gene: TRBV4-1
CDR3 protein: ASSQEGPGANYGYT

V gene: TRBV5-1
CDR3 protein: ASHSSGSTDTQY

V gene: TRBV7-3
CDR3 protein: ASSLTGPITEAF

V gene: TRBV6-2/TRBV6-3
CDR3 protein: ASSSDHSGSSYNEQF

V gene: TRBV5-1
CDR3 protein: ASSLGFGGGYT

V gene: TRBV10-1
CDR3 protein: ASNYHRDRNEKLF

V gene: TRBV6-6
CDR3 protein: ASSPSRGPYEQY

V gene: TRBV29-1
CDR3 protein: SVRLEGVSGELF

V gene: TRBV7-9
CDR3 protein: ASSFLTYEQY

V gene: TRBV11-1
CDR3 protein: ASSLGDRPAEAF

V gene: TRBV5-1
CDR3 protein: ASSPDRGNSPLH

V gene: TRBV2
CDR3 protein: ASRRTGSNQPQH

V gene: TRBV4-3
CDR3 protein: ASSQGPGGDEKLF